This T cell receptor (beta chain) appears in the sequencing data of a study of blood T cell repertoires in COVID-19. V was trimmed by 0 bases and J by 5 bases, leaving 7 bases between them. The CDR3 is made up of 13 amino acids. Germline V gene data show CDR1 as SGDLS and CDR2 as YYNGEE. This table comes from immunoSEQ multiplex PCR, and its TCRdb copy is limited to in-frame clones, with some not included. This repertoire shows approximately 90,000 clones, around 72% found once; its top ten account for about an eighth. This sequence joins TRBV9 and TRBJ2-3, with TRBD2 as a possible D gene (5 bases). This TCR derives from a woman of 80 years or more with acute or convalescent COVID-19. The sample taken for sequencing was peripheral blood. CDR3 sequence: CASSVVGRDTQYF. In DNA, the CDR3 is TGTGCCAGCAGCGTAGTAGGGAGAGATACGCAGTATTTT.